Described below is a single T cell receptor beta chain sequence and its context. No antigen is known for it. Mismatch with germline at one junction end may stem from a read error. Preparation of the TCRbeta library was carried out with unique molecular identifiers. TCRdb processed the PCR reads anew with MiXCR; each CDR3 protein has one entry. Of about 980,000 distinct CDR3 sequences in the sample, around 30% were seen once. The CDR3 totals 14 residues. The germline V gene encodes CDR1 LGHDT and CDR2 YNNKEL (reference sequence). The source of the sample is a study of T-cell reconstitution after alpha-beta-depleted transplantation in children. Study findings and constraints: T-cell counts and diversity were attributed mostly to newly produced T cells one year after transplant. Diversity of TCRbeta at day 60 was high in some patients, arising from surviving recipient T cells and thymic progenitors. Alpha-beta T cells about two months after transplant reportedly derived from several hundred expanded graft clones.

The material was PBMCs, mostly from graft donor cells, obtained 360 days after TCRalphabeta/CD19-depleted stem cell transplant. The V call is TRBV3-1, the J call TRBJ1-5; TRBD1 matches at 11 bases. The receptor's source is a boy under three years old who had a stem cell transplant for SCID, so the T cells may come from the graft donor. CDR3 sequence (DNA): TGTGCCTGCAGTAGGACAGGGGGCGGTCAGCCCCAGCATTTT. This gives the protein CACSRTGGGQPQHF.